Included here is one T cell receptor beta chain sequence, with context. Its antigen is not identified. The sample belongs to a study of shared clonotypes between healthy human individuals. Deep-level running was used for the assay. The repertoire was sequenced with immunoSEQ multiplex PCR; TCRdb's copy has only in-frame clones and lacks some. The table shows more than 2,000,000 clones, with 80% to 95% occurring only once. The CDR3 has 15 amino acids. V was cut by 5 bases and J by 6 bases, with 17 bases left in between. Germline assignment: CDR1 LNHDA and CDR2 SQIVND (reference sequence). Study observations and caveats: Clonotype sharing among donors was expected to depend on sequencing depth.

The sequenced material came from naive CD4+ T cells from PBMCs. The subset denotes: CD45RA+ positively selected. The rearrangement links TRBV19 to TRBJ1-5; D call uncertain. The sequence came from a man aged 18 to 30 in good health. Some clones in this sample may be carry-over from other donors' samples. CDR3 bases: TGTGCCAGTAGTCTCCAGGACTGGGCTTTTCAGCCCCAGCATTTT. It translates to CASSLQDWAFQPQHF.